This T cell receptor (beta chain) was recorded in a study of PD-1 blockade in classical Hodgkin lymphoma. Each and every patient relapsed after autologous stem cell transplantation, and patients got differing brentuximab vedotin exposure. Sequenced by immunoSEQ multiplex PCR; TCRdb stores in-frame clones only, minus some. Of about 86,000 clones in the sample, about 91% were seen once. The sequence derives from a human donor with classical Hodgkin lymphoma. The starting material was peripheral blood mononuclear cells (PBMCs), obtained before the second cycle of nivolumab.

The CDR3 spells CASRQHQGDTEAFF. The CDR3 DNA is TGTGCCAGCAGGCAGCATCAGGGGGACACTGAAGCTTTCTTT. This chain links TRBV6-5 with TRBJ1-1, with 7 nucleotides matching TRBD1. The CDR3 sequence is 14 residues long. V lost 6 bases to trimming and J lost 3 bases; unmatched junction nucleotides: 7. Germline assignment: CDR1 MNHEY and CDR2 SVGAGI.